Shown below are 9 T cell receptor beta chains from a single sample sequenced in a study of T cell repertoires and Cas9 in healthy adults. Assay: immunoSEQ multiplex PCR; the TCRdb copy retains only in-frame clones and omits some. The top ten hold around 1.5% of the sample, which has roughly 14,000 clones, roughly 87% seen once. The specimen was Tregs (CD4+, CD25+, CD127-, CD137-, CD154-) from PBMCs; culture status not recorded. The receptor source for this set is a human donor in good health.

Concerning this clone itself: Because the CDR3's place on the DNA is in doubt, the DNA is left out and the CDR3 is given as listed by TCRdb. V gene TRBV21-1 combines with J gene TRBJ2-7. TRBV21-1 is a pseudogene locus. 17 amino acids form the CDR3, both terminal residues included. CDR3 sequence: CASSPFGSGTFTYEQYV.

This chain connects TRBV7-6 to TRBJ2-1; 7 bases agree with TRBD2. This CDR3 contains 14 residues. J gave up 0 bases and V 7 bases, and 3 bases lay outside the gene matches. Per the germline V gene, CDR1 is SGHVS and CDR2 is FNYEAQ. The CDR3 DNA reads as TGTGCCAGCATGGGCGGGGGCTCCTACAATGAGCAGTTCTTC. Residues: CASMGGGSYNEQFF.

The chain joins TRBV11-3 to TRBJ2-1; D remains unclear. The ends were cut back, 1 base at V and 9 bases at J, with 10 bases in the middle. The CDR3 is 13 amino acids. Germline CDR1 and CDR2: SGHNT and YENEEA. The CDR3 DNA is TGTGCCAGCAGCTTAGGAGCGTATACTGAGCAGTTCTTC. Its protein is CASSLGAYTEQFF.

The chain carries TRBV19 and TRBJ2-6; D is unresolved. Trimming left V 6 bases short and J 2 bases short, with 5 bases between. This CDR3 has 13 residues. Germline V gene data show CDR1 as LNHDA and CDR2 as SQIVND (reference sequence). The CDR3: CASRVAGANVLTF. The CDR3 nucleotides read TGTGCCAGTAGGGTGGCTGGGGCCAACGTCCTGACTTTC.

This sequence joins TRBV18 and TRBJ1-1; D uncertain. The CDR3 has 11 residues. Trimming removed 6 bases from V and 5 bases from J, with 7 bases in between. CDR1 is KGHSH and CDR2 is LQKENI in the germline V gene. In DNA, the CDR3 is TGTGCCAGCTCGTCCCAAACTGAAGCTTTCTTT. This codes for CASSSQTEAFF.

This sequence joins TRBV15 and TRBJ1-1, with unresolved D. The V and J ends lost 3 bases and 2 bases respectively, with 4 bases between them. Germline lookup yields CDR1 LNHNV and CDR2 YYDKDF (reference sequence). There are 12 residues in the CDR3. The CDR3 DNA follows: TGTGCCACCAGCAGCACAAACACTGAAGCTTTCTTT. Its protein product is CATSSTNTEAFF.

This chain connects TRBV5-6 to TRBJ1-2; the match to TRBD1 covers 12 bases. Germline V gene sequence: CDR1 SGHDT, CDR2 YYEEEE. This CDR3 contains 15 residues. The trim removed 4 bases at V and 5 bases at J, leaving 6 bases unmatched. This CDR3 reads CASSLGQGALYGYTF. DNA of the CDR3: TGTGCCAGCAGCCTGGGACAGGGGGCGTTATATGGCTACACCTTC.

CDR3 sequence: CSAVGFNGYTF. The CDR3 nucleotides read TGCAGTGCTGTAGGGTTCAATGGCTACACCTTC. V and J are TRBV20-1 and TRBJ1-2; D is undetermined. V was trimmed by 5 bases and J by 6 bases, leaving 10 bases between them. Germline CDR1 reads DFQATT; CDR2 reads SNEGSKA (reference sequence). The CDR3 has 11 amino acids.

This clone came up once. This chain joins TRBV5-1 and TRBJ2-3; D gene ambiguous. CDR1 is SGHRS, CDR2 YFSETQ, per germline. This CDR3 is built from 12 residues. Deletions cut 4 bases from V and 2 bases from J, with 5 bases between. CDR3 DNA sequence: TGCGCCAGCAGCATCGACACAGATACGCAGTATTTT. Its translation is CASSIDTDTQYF.